This entry lists 2 T cell receptor beta chains sequenced from one sample in a study of Graves' ophthalmopathy and Graves' hyperthyroidism. The authors amplified TCR beta CDR3 regions from RNA transcripts. Second-round multiplex PCR followed a first-round RT-PCR using HTBI primers. TCRdb re-derived calls from the multiplex PCR reads in MiXCR, one entry per CDR3 protein. Altogether some 750,000 distinct CDR3 sequences are present, about 44% being singletons, with the ten largest covering 40% to 45%. Sequencing was performed on peripheral blood. These receptors were taken from an adult man with Graves' ophthalmopathy.

This clonotype has at least ten counts. The chain joins TRBV10-3 to TRBJ2-7; D gene ambiguous. The CDR3 length is 11 residues. V lost 3 bases to trimming and J lost 7 bases, with 7 bases between them. The germline CDR1 and CDR2 sequences are ENHRY and SYGVKD. The CDR3 DNA reads TGTGCCATCAGTGACAGCGAGGAGCAGTACTTC. Encoded protein: CAISDSEEQYF.

This clonotype has a single count. One end of the junction fails to match germline, which may point to a read error. The chain combines TRBV5-6 with TRBJ2-7; D unclear. This CDR3 has 11 residues. The germline V gene has CDR1 SGHDT and CDR2 YYEEEE. CDR3 in DNA: TGTGCCAGCAGCTACGGCTACGGGCAGTACTTC. Protein: CASSYGYGQYF.